Below, one TCR beta chain is given with its context. What it recognizes is unknown. Primers for the PCR totalled 60 Vbeta and 13 Jbeta. Measured with immunoSEQ multiplex PCR; TCRdb has only the in-frame clones, and not every one. The sample lists roughly 60,000 clones, approximately 75% occurring once. These data belong to a study of cytomegalovirus exposure and HLA in healthy donors. Overall study: Among around 180 million T cells, an earlier analysis found roughly 110 million unique TCR beta sequences. General study results and limits: The study found most TCR sequences rare, yet found some public TCRs in many donors. A later analysis by the authors found several of the most significant clusters apparently linked to common viral pathogens. In a later analysis, an Asian-associated ancestry cluster reportedly showed fewer N-insertions than the 666-donor mean.

The source is a woman between 35 and 50 years old in good health and CMV-seropositive. The sequencing input was PBMCs.

CDR3 loop: CASKDRINYGYTF. The CDR3 nucleotides read TGTGCCAGTAAAGACAGGATTAACTATGGCTACACCTTC. The genes are TRBV19 and TRBJ1-2; perhaps TRBD1 as D (6 bases). Germline V gene sequence: CDR1 LNHDA, CDR2 SQIVND (reference sequence). The CDR3 is made up of 13 amino acids. Trimming removed 7 bases at V and 1 base at J, with 10 bases between.